This TCR beta chain was identified during a study of cytomegalovirus exposure and HLA in healthy donors. CDR1 and CDR2 (germline): SNHLY, FYNNEI. The CDR3 sequence is 12 residues long. Trimming cost V 4 bases and J 4 bases, with 8 bases left between them. Researchers ran the PCR with 60 Vbeta and 13 Jbeta primers. Clones were read by immunoSEQ multiplex PCR, and TCRdb kept only the in-frame ones, dropping some. This table holds 200,000 or so clones, 81% found once. This rearrangement joins TRBV2 to TRBJ2-7; D unclear. This clonotype was obtained from a woman between 18 and 30 years old in good health and CMV-seropositive. The source material was PBMCs. The CDR3 DNA reads TGTGCCAGCAGTGTGGGCATATACGAGCAGTACTTC. Its translation: CASSVGIYEQYF.